The present TCR beta chain was sequenced within a study of control samples from healthy donors and cancer patients. Generated by immunoSEQ multiplex PCR, the TCRdb table keeps only in-frame clones and is missing some. The repertoire has around 120,000 clones, just under 95% of them found once; the top ten carry around 3.6%. The specimen sequenced was blood. The TCR comes from a man aged 25-45 years in good health.

The CDR3 coding sequence is TGTGCCAGCAGTTACTCCGGACAGGGAACTGAAGCTTTCTTT. Residues: CASSYSGQGTEAFF. This chain uses TRBV6-2 or TRBV6-3 with TRBJ1-1; 8 positions match TRBD1. Germline CDR1 reads MNHEY; CDR2 reads SVGEGT. J lost 5 bases, V lost 0 bases, and 2 bases had no gene match. CDR3 length: 14 residues.